This entry describes one T cell receptor beta chain. No antigen is known for it. These data originate in a study of early T cells in non-severe SARS-CoV-2 infection. Turning to the study itself: Unsorted whole blood bulk RNA was sequenced, with unpaired chains. The study, taken as a whole, reports: Using VDJdb, the matching emphasized anti-spike CD8 responses while missing private and CD4 specificities.

V was trimmed by 1 base and J by 0 bases, leaving 13 bases between them. Germline loops: CDR1 LGHNA, CDR2 YNFKEQ. This CDR3 is built from 17 residues. Individual cDNA molecules received unique molecular identifiers during library preparation. TCRdb re-called the 5' RACE reads through MiXCR, storing one row per CDR3 protein. This table has roughly 66,000 distinct CDR3 sequences, 9.1% appearing once. This TCR came from an adult who was a healthcare worker with PCR-confirmed SARS-CoV-2 infection or an uninfected control (not recorded which). The chain is built from TRBV4-2 and TRBJ1-3; D gene uncertain. Source material: whole blood. The chain's CDR3 is CASSQGPLGGSGNTIYF. CDR3 in DNA: TGTGCCAGCAGCCAAGGTCCCCTGGGCGGCTCTGGAAACACCATATATTTT.